One sample yielded the 8 T cell receptor beta chains listed below, sequenced in a study of CD8+ T cells in alopecia areata. Extracted from the samples, RNA was reverse transcribed into cDNA to serve as the sequencing template. Sequenced by immunoSEQ multiplex PCR; TCRdb stores in-frame clones only, minus some. The sample carries hundreds of thousands of clones, roughly 60% recorded once. Noted treatment: oral pan-JAK inhibitor, 5-10 mg twice daily. The sequencing used CD4+ T cells sorted from blood, collected around week 54, from a patient treated with tofacitinib. Receptors were obtained from a human donor with alopecia areata.

J is TRBJ2-5 and V is TRBV2; D perhaps matches TRBD2 (5 bases). Germline V gene sequence: CDR1 SNHLY, CDR2 FYNNEI. V shed 4 bases and J shed 5 bases, with 17 bases lying between them. The CDR3 length is 15 residues. The CDR3 DNA is TGTGCCAGCAGTGCCAGTCGGGGTGGGAAGGAGACCCAGTACTTC. It translates to CASSASRGGKETQYF. The variable domain in full, completed from reference TRBV2 and TRBJ2-5, reads EPEVTQTPSHQVTQMGQEVILRCVPISNHLYFYWYRQILGQKVEFLVSFYNNEISEKSEIFDDQFSVERPDGSNFTLKIRSTKLEDSAMYFCASSASRGGKETQYFGPGTRLLVL.

This clone was found once. The CDR3 DNA follows: TGTGCCATCAGCAGGGAAATCAATCAGCCCCAGCATTTT. It translates to CAISREINQPQHF. The V call is TRBV10-3, the J call TRBJ1-5; D is perhaps TRBD1 (5 bases). The CDR3 length is 13 residues. V was clipped by 6 bases and J by 3 bases, with 9 bases between them. Germline loops: CDR1 ENHRY, CDR2 SYGVKD.

A few counts support this clone. V usage is TRBV19 and J usage is TRBJ2-3; TRBD1 aligns across 9 bases. CDR1 and CDR2 from the germline V gene are LNHDA and SQIVND (reference sequence). V trimming: 4 bases; J trimming: 6 bases; junction bases outside the gene matches: 5. CDR3 length: 14 amino acids. CDR3 sequence: CASSTGQGWDTQYF. In DNA, the CDR3 is TGTGCCAGTAGTACTGGACAGGGGTGGGATACGCAGTATTTT.

J is TRBJ1-5 and V is TRBV15, with TRBD1 as a possible D gene (5 bases). The CDR3 consists of 17 residues. Trimming removed 4 bases from V and 0 bases from J, with 16 bases in between. From germline, CDR1 is LNHNV and CDR2 YYDKDF (reference sequence). The CDR3 bases are TGTGCCACCAGCACCTCATATCGACAGACTAGCAATCAGCCCCAGCATTTT. Residues: CATSTSYRQTSNQPQHF.

The chain combines TRBV20-1 with TRBJ1-1; no clear D gene. Trimming shortened V by 2 bases and J by 6 bases, and 7 bases separated the two germline ends. Germline V lookup: CDR1 DFQATT, CDR2 SNEGSKA (reference sequence). CDR3 length: 11 residues. In DNA, the CDR3 is TGCAGTGCTAGAAAAAGTGCTGAAGCTTTCTTT. Protein: CSARKSAEAFF.

This clone has a handful of counts. This chain uses TRBV4-1 with TRBJ1-5, with D unclear. Germline V gene lookup returns CDR1 MGHRA and CDR2 YSYEKL. The germline V and J ends were trimmed by 1 base and 2 bases, with 6 bases remaining between them. The CDR3 is 14 amino acids. The CDR3 nucleotides read TGCGCCAGCAGCCAAGTCGGAGGCAATCAGCCCCAGCATTTT. Translated: CASSQVGGNQPQHF.

J is TRBJ2-2 and V is TRBV19, with D perhaps TRBD1 (6 bases). The CDR3 has 14 residues. The V end was cut by 2 bases, the J end by 4 bases, with 8 bases between. From germline, CDR1 is LNHDA and CDR2 SQIVND (reference sequence). The DNA of the CDR3 is TGTGCCAGTAGTATAACAGGGCCCACCGGGGAGCTGTTTTTT. Its translation is CASSITGPTGELFF.

This chain links TRBV12-5 with TRBJ1-2; no clear D. Germline CDR1 LGHNT, CDR2 FRNRAP. The CDR3 runs to 13 residues. Trimming took off 1 base at V and 2 bases at J, with 5 bases between the two ends. The CDR3 loop reads CASGLEGNYGYTF. The CDR3 region has the DNA TGTGCTAGTGGTTTGGAAGGGAACTATGGCTACACCTTC.